This T cell receptor beta chain was captured in a study of regulatory T cells. Study conclusions and caveats: Control CD8+ cells showed a nonsignificant trend toward higher Shannon entropy than patient CD8+ cells. In patients, unique TRB V-J pairs were restricted and V/J usage skewed, especially in Tregs.

The primer mix had 52 TRBV and 13 TRBJ primers. Only in-frame clones appear in the TCRdb table, and some are missing; sequencing was by immunoSEQ multiplex PCR. This table holds about 20,000 clones, 80% to 95% found once. About this clone: The antigen remains undetermined.

Autoimmunity was present in every CD3G-deficient patient, worse in two. The CDR3 runs 15 residues. Germline V gene lookup returns CDR1 SGHVS and CDR2 FQNEAQ. V was clipped by 5 bases and J by 8 bases; unmatched bases: 13. This TCR derives from a child aged 2-15 years with CD3G deficiency. J is TRBJ1-2 and V is TRBV7-8; 8 positions agree with TRBD1. Source material: CD8+ T cells sorted from blood. DNA of the CDR3: TGTGCCAGCAGCCCGGACAGGGCGCAAAGAGGAGGCTACACCTTC. Residues: CASSPDRAQRGGYTF. Looking up the rest from reference TRBV7-8 and TRBJ1-2 gives the full variable domain: GAGVSQSPRYKVAKRGQDVALRCDPISGHVSLFWYQQALGQGPEFLTYFQNEAQLDKSGLPSDRFFAERPEGSVSTLKIQRTQQEDSAVYLCASSPDRAQRGGYTFGSGTRLTVV.